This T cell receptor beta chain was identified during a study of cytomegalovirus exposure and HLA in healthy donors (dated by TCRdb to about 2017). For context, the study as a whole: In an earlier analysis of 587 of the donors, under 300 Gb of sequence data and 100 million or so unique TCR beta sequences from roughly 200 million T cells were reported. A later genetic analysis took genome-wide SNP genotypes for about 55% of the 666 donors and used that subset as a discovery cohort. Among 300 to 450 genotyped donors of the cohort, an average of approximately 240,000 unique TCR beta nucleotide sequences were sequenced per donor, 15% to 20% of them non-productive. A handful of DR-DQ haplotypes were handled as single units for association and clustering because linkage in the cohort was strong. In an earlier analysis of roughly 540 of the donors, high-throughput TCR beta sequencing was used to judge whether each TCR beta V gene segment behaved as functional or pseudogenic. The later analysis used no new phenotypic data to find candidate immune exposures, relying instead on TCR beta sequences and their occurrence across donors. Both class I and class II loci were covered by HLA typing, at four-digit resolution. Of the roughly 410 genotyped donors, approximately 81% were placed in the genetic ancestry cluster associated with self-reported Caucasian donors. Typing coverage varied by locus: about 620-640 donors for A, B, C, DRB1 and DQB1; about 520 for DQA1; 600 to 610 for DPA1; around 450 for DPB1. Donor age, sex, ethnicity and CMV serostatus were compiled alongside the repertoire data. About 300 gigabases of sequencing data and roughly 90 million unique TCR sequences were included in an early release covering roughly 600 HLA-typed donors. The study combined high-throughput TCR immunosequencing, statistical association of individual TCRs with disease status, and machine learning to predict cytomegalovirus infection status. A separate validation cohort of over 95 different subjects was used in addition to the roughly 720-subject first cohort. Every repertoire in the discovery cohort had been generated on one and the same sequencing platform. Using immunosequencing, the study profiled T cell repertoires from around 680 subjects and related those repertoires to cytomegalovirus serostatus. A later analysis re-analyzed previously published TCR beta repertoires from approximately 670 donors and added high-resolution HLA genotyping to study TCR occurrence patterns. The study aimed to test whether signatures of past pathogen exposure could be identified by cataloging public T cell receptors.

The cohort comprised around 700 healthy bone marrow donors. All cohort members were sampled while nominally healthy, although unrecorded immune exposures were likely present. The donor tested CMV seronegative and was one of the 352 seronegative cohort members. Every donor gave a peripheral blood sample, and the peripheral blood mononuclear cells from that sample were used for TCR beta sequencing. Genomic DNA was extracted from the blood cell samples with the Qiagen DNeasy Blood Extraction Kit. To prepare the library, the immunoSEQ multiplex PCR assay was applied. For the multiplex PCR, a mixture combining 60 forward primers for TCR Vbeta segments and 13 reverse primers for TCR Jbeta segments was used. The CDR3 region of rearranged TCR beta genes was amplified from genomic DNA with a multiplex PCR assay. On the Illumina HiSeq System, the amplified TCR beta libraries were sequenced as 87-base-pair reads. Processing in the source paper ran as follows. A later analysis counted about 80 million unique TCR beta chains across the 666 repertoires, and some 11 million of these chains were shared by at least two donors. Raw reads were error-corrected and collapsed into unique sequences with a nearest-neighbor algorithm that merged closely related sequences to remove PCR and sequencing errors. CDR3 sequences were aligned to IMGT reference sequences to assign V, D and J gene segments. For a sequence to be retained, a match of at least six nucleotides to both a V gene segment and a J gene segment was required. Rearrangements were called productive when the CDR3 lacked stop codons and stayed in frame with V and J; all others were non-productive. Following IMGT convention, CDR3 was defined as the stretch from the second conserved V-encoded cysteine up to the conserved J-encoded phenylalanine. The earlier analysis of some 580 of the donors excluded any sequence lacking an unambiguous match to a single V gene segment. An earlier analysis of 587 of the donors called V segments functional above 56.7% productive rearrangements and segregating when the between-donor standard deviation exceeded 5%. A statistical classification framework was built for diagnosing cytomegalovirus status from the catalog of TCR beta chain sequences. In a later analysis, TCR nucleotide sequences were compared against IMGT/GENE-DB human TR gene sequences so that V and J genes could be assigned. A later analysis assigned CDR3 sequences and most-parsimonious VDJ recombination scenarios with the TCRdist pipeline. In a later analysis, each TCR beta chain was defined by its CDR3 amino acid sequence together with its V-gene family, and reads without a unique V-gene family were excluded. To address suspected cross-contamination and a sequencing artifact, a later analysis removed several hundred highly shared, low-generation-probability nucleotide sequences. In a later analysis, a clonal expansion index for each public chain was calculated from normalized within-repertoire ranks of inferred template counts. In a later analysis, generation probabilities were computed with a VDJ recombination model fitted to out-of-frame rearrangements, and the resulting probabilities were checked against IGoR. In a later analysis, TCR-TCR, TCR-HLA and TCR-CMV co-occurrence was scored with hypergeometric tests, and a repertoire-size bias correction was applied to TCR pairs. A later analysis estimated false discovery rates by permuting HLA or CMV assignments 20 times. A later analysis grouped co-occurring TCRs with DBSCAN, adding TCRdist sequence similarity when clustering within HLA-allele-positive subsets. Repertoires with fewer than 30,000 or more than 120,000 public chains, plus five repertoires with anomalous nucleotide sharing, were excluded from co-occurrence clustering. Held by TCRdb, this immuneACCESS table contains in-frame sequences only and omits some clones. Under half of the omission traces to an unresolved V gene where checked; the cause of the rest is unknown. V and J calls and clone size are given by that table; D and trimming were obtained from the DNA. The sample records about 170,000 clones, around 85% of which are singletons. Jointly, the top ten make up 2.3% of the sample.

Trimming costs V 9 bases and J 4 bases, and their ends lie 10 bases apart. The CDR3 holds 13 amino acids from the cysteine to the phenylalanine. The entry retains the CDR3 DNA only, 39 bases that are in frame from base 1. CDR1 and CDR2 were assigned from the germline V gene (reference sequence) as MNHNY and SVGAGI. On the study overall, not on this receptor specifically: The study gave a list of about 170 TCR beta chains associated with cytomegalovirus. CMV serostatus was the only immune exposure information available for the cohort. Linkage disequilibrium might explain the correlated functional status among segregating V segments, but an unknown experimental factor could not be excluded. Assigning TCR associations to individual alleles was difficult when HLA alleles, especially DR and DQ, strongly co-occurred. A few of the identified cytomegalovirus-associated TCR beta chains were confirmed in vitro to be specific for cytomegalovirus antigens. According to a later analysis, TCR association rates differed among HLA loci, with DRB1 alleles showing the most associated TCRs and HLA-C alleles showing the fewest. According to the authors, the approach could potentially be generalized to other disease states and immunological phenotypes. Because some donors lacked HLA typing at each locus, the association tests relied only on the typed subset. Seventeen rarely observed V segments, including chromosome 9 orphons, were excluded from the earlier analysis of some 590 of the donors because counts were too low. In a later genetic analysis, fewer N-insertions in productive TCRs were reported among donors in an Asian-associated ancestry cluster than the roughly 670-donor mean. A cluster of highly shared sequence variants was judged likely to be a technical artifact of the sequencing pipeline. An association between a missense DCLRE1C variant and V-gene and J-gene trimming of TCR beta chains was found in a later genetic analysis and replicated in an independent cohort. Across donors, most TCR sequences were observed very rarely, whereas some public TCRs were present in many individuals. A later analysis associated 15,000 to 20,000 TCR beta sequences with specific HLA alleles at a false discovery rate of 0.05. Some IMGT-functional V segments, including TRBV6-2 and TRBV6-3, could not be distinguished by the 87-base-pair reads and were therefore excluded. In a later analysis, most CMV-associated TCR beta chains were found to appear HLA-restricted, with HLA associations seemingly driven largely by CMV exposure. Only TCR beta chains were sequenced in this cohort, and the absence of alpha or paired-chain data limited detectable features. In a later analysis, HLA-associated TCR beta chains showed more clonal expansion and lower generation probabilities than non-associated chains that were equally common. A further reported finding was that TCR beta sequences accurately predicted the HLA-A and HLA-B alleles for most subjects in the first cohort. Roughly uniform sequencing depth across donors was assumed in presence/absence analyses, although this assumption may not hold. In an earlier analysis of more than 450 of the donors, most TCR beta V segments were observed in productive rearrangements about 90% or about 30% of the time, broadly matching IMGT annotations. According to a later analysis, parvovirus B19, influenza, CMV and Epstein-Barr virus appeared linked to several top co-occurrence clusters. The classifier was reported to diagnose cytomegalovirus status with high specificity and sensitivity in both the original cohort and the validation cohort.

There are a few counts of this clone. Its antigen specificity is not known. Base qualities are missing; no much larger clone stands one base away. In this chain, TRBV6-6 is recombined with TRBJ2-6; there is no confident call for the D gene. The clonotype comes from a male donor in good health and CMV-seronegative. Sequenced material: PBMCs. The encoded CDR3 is CASFRSGANVLTF. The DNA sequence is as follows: TGTGCCAGTTTTCGGTCGGGGGCCAACGTCCTGACTTTC.